Listed below are T cell receptor beta chains from one sample, sequenced in a study of vaccination and CD4 T cells after COVID-19. These receptors lack a known antigen. Each CDR3 protein gets one entry after TCRdb re-called the PCR reads with MiXCR. There are approximately 12,000 distinct CDR3 sequences in the sample; around 40% occur only once, and about 25% lies in the top ten. Sequenced sample: cultured CD4+ T cells from blood. These receptors came from a human donor with COVID-19. Each CDR3 is given without its conserved first and last residue. Each record gives: V gene, J gene, CDR3 protein.

TRBV2	TRBJ2-2	ASNWGDTNTGELF
TRBV12-3/TRBV12-4	TRBJ2-5	ASSFSRQETQY
TRBV7-6	TRBJ2-1	ASSLATGFEQF
TRBV2	TRBJ2-7	ASSGRETGGEQY
TRBV7-2	TRBJ2-1	ASGSLQGHNEQF
TRBV14	TRBJ2-5	ASSPTAGTQY
TRBV20-1	TRBJ2-3	SATKQGAWDTQY
TRBV7-2	TRBJ1-3	ASSGGQGLGNTIY
TRBV20-1	TRBJ2-3	SAGQGTDTQY
TRBV4-1	TRBJ2-3	ASRVTSGGDTQY
TRBV20-1	TRBJ1-3	SALVSHSGNTIY
TRBV19	TRBJ1-2	ASSPFSRSEGYT
TRBV5-1	TRBJ2-6	ASSLVGTGNSGANVLT
TRBV2	TRBJ2-5	ASRGQGATETQY
TRBV12-3/TRBV12-4	TRBJ1-2	ASSSGQGVTNYGYT
TRBV6-5	TRBJ2-5	ASSYLTGGGETQY
TRBV7-7	TRBJ1-1	ASSLQLGTEAF
TRBV20-1	TRBJ2-1	SANSEFADEQF
TRBV4-2	TRBJ1-6	ASSQDRDGRGSPLH
TRBV19	TRBJ1-5	ASSINWGASQPQH
TRBV29-1	TRBJ1-4	SVQDSHQISKLF